Listed here are 27 T cell receptor beta chains from one sample, sequenced in a study of blood T cell repertoires in COVID-19. Clones were sequenced by immunoSEQ multiplex PCR, and TCRdb holds only the in-frame ones, with some missing. The data contain around 170,000 clones, roughly 77% of them singletons. Sequencing used peripheral blood. The receptor source for this set is a man aged 65 to 79 with active or convalescent COVID-19.

The chain recombines TRBV9 with TRBJ1-4, with a weak D call TRBD1 (5 bases). The CDR3 contains 15 residues. Trimming removed 0 bases at V and 7 bases at J, with 13 bases between. The germline gives CDR1 SGDLS, CDR2 YYNGEE. CDR3 sequence: CASSVDGATVEKLFF. In DNA, the CDR3 is TGTGCCAGCAGCGTAGATGGGGCCACGGTTGAAAAACTGTTTTTT.

This rearrangement joins TRBV18 to TRBJ2-3, with unresolved D. CDR1 KGHSH and CDR2 LQKENI come from the germline V gene. The V gene lost 6 bases and the J gene lost 2 bases, with 15 bases spanning the gap. The CDR3 runs 15 residues. CDR3 bases: TGTGCCAGCTCGTCCTCCCAGGCCTCCACAGATACGCAGTATTTT. Translation gives CASSSSQASTDTQYF.

V usage is TRBV5-6 and J usage is TRBJ1-2, with D possibly matching TRBD1 (5 bases). The CDR3 runs 11 residues. Trimming removed 4 bases from V and 7 bases from J, with 8 bases in between. Germline-derived CDR1 and CDR2 are SGHDT and YYEEEE. The CDR3 spells CASSPGFGYTF. CDR3 in DNA: TGTGCCAGCAGCCCAGGGTTTGGCTACACCTTC.

The V call is TRBV2, the J call TRBJ1-2; no definite D call. CDR3 size: 14 residues. Germline CDR1 and CDR2: SNHLY and FYNNEI. The V gene lost 4 bases and the J gene lost 6 bases, with 15 bases spanning the gap. CDR3 DNA: TGTGCCAGCAGTGTAAGAGGGTTGATAGATGGCTACACCTTC. Its translation is CASSVRGLIDGYTF.

V is TRBV15 and J is TRBJ2-5, with D possibly being TRBD1 (5 bases). Germline CDR1 reads LNHNV; CDR2 reads YYDKDF (reference sequence). The CDR3 loop spans 17 amino acids. V was shortened by 0 bases and J by 3 bases, with 17 bases between the two germline ends. CDR3 protein: CATSRDRAGRGKETQYF. The CDR3 coding sequence is TGTGCCACCAGCAGAGATCGGGCTGGTAGGGGCAAAGAGACCCAGTACTTC.

The chain has TRBV19 and TRBJ2-5; TRBD2 agrees at 9 bases. Germline CDR1 and CDR2: LNHDA and SQIVND (reference sequence). The CDR3 is made up of 15 amino acids. V shed 5 bases and J 2 bases; nucleotides not matched to a gene: 6. Here the CDR3 DNA reads TGTGCCAGTAGTTCTAGCGGGGCCCAACAAGAGACCCAGTACTTC. Translation: CASSSSGAQQETQYF. Variable domain in full (rest from reference TRBV19 and TRBJ2-5): DGGITQSPKYLFRKEGQNVTLSCEQNLNHDAMYWYRQDPGQGLRLIYYSQIVNDFQKGDIAEGYSVSREKKESFPLTVTSAQKNPTAFYLCASSSSGAQQETQYFGPGTRLLVL.

The chain is built from TRBV20-1 and TRBJ2-5; 10 bases match TRBD1. The CDR3 is 14 residues long. J was trimmed by 7 bases and V by 3 bases; bases with no gene match: 8. Germline V CDR1 and CDR2: DFQATT, SNEGSKA (reference sequence). The CDR3 nucleotides read TGCAGTGCTAGTGAGCCGGGACAGGGGAGGACCCAGTACTTC. Translation: CSASEPGQGRTQYF.

This clone was observed once. The CDR3 spells CASSPSRDRDPGYTF. The CDR3 nucleotides read TGTGCCAGCAGCCCCTCCCGGGACAGAGACCCGGGCTACACCTTC. The chain is built from TRBV6-5 and TRBJ1-2; 7 bases agree with TRBD1. With 6 bases clipped from V and 8 bases from J, the junction kept 15 bases outside the gene matches. The length of the CDR3 is 15 residues. In germline, CDR1 is MNHEY, CDR2 SVGAGI.

The J gene is TRBJ1-1, the V gene TRBV19; a possible D gene is TRBD1 (5 bases). The V end lost 9 bases, the J end lost 1 base, and 15 bases lay between the germline ends. From germline, CDR1 is LNHDA and CDR2 SQIVND (reference sequence). The CDR3 spans 14 residues. CDR3 sequence: CASQGIWENTEAFF. The CDR3 DNA reads as TGTGCCAGCCAGGGAATTTGGGAGAACACTGAAGCTTTCTTT.

The chain is built from TRBV30 and TRBJ2-3, with D maybe TRBD2 (5 bases). Trimming removed 2 bases from V and 8 bases from J, with 20 bases in between. The CDR3 sequence is 15 residues long. Germline V lookup: CDR1 GTSNPN, CDR2 SVGIG (reference sequence). Written as DNA, the CDR3 is TGTGCCTGGAGTCCCTTGGACTGGAGCTTCGGTACGCAGTATTTT. Translation gives CAWSPLDWSFGTQYF.

The chain is built from TRBV28 and TRBJ2-5; 8 bases align to TRBD2. The CDR3 totals 15 residues. The germline V gene encodes CDR1 MDHEN and CDR2 SYDVKM. Losses at the gene ends were 2 bases for V and 5 bases for J; bases not matched to a gene: 7. CDR3 nucleotides: TGTGCCAGCAGTTTAATCGGGGGGGGTCGGGAGACCCAGTACTTC. Protein: CASSLIGGGRETQYF.

Of note for this clone: One end of the junction fails to match germline, which may point to a read error. CDR3 in amino acids: CASSLEGELFF. The CDR3 DNA follows: TGTGCCAGCAGCCTAGAGGGTGAGCTGTTCTTC. The chain couples TRBV5-6 to TRBJ2-1, with a tentative D call TRBD2 (5 bases). Germline CDR1 and CDR2: SGHDT and YYEEEE. The CDR3 spans 11 residues.

V usage is TRBV24-1 and J usage is TRBJ2-3; the match to TRBD2 covers 8 bases. This CDR3 spans 14 amino acids. With V trimmed by 6 bases and J by 5 bases, 6 bases remained unmatched. CDR1 and CDR2 from the germline V gene are KGHDR and SFDVKD. The CDR3 nucleotides are TGTGCCACCAGTACGGGAGGGCCTGGAGATACGCAGTATTTT. It codes for CATSTGGPGDTQYF.

The rearrangement uses TRBV5-1 and TRBJ1-6, with 8 bases lining up with TRBD1. CDR3 length equals 13 residues. The ends lost 4 bases at V and 12 bases at J; junction bases unmatched: 6. CDR1 is SGHRS, CDR2 YFSETQ, per germline. The CDR3 nucleotides read TGCGCCAGCAGCCCAGGACAGGGCGGACCCCTCCACTTT. It codes for CASSPGQGGPLHF. Variable domain in full (rest from reference TRBV5-1 and TRBJ1-6): KAGVTQTPRYLIKTRGQQVTLSCSPISGHRSVSWYQQTPGQGLQFLFEYFSETQRNKGNFPGRFSGRQFSNSRSEMNVSTLELGDSALYLCASSPGQGGPLHFGNGTRLTVT.

The rearrangement links TRBV9 to TRBJ1-1; unclear D gene. Germline lookup yields CDR1 SGDLS and CDR2 YYNGEE. The CDR3 extends over 13 amino acids. Trimming removed 5 bases from V and 1 base from J, with 9 bases in between. As DNA, the CDR3 is TGTGCCAGCAGGAGGGCCCCGAACACTGAAGCTTTCTTT. The encoded protein is CASRRAPNTEAFF.

The chain is built from TRBV5-1 and TRBJ2-5; 8 bases align to TRBD1. The CDR3 extends over 15 amino acids. Germline V gene data show CDR1 as SGHRS and CDR2 as YFSETQ. Losses at the gene ends were 4 bases for V and 5 bases for J; bases not matched to a gene: 10. Here the CDR3 reads CASSGATGGGETQYF. CDR3 DNA sequence: TGCGCCAGCAGCGGGGCTACAGGGGGTGGGGAGACCCAGTACTTC. The full variable domain, rest sourced from reference TRBV5-1 and TRBJ2-5, is KAGVTQTPRYLIKTRGQQVTLSCSPISGHRSVSWYQQTPGQGLQFLFEYFSETQRNKGNFPGRFSGRQFSNSRSEMNVSTLELGDSALYLCASSGATGGGETQYFGPGTRLLVL.

This chain joins TRBV5-1 and TRBJ2-1, with 15 nucleotides matching TRBD2. Trimming removed 4 bases from V and 9 bases from J; junction bases left unmatched: 8. The CDR3 runs to 16 residues. Germline loops: CDR1 SGHRS, CDR2 YFSETQ. CDR3 bases: TGCGCCAGCAGCGCGGGACTAGCGGGGGGAGGAGCTGAGCAGTTCTTC. Encoded protein: CASSAGLAGGGAEQFF.

This clone was detected once. This rearrangement joins TRBV7-2 to TRBJ1-1; D is perhaps TRBD1 (5 bases). The CDR3 is made up of 15 amino acids. Trimming cost V 7 bases and J 5 bases, with 20 bases left between them. Germline V lookup: CDR1 SGHTA, CDR2 FQGNSA. Here the CDR3 reads CASTPSRAAGTEAFF. The DNA for the CDR3 is TGTGCCAGCACCCCCTCCAGGGCAGCGGGTACTGAAGCTTTCTTT.

This clone was seen only a few times. The V and J genes are TRBV19 and TRBJ1-5; D not resolved. CDR3 length: 15 residues. CDR1 is LNHDA and CDR2 is SQIVND in the germline V gene (reference sequence). Trimming removed 2 bases from V and 1 base from J, with 9 bases in between. Written as DNA, the CDR3 is TGTGCCAGTAGTATATCAGGCCCCAGCAATCAGCCCCAGCATTTT. Its translation: CASSISGPSNQPQHF.

This rearrangement joins TRBV28 to TRBJ1-2; TRBD1 aligns across 8 bases. This CDR3 is 12 amino acids long. V shed 11 bases and J 7 bases; nucleotides not matched to a gene: 9. Germline V CDR1 and CDR2: MDHEN, SYDVKM. DNA of the CDR3: TGTGCCGCTCAGAGGACAGGGTTTGGCTACACCTTC. Translated: CAAQRTGFGYTF.

This rearrangement joins TRBV19 to TRBJ2-5; TRBD1 agrees at 7 bases. Germline assignment: CDR1 LNHDA and CDR2 SQIVND (reference sequence). The CDR3 contains 14 residues. The V and J ends lost 3 bases and 1 base, in that order; junction bases with no gene match: 2. For the CDR3, the DNA is TGTGCCAGTAGTATGGCAGGGGGCCAAGAGACCCAGTACTTC. Protein sequence: CASSMAGGQETQYF. Supplemented by reference TRBV19 and TRBJ2-5, the full variable domain reads DGGITQSPKYLFRKEGQNVTLSCEQNLNHDAMYWYRQDPGQGLRLIYYSQIVNDFQKGDIAEGYSVSREKKESFPLTVTSAQKNPTAFYLCASSMAGGQETQYFGPGTRLLVL.

The gene calls are TRBV6-5 and TRBJ1-6, with unresolved D. The CDR3 runs 13 residues. Germline V gives CDR1 MNHEY, CDR2 SVGAGI. V was trimmed by 2 bases and J by 9 bases, leaving 8 bases between them. CDR3 residues: CASSYEGVSPLHF. CDR3 nucleotide sequence: TGTGCCAGCAGTTACGAGGGAGTTTCACCCCTCCACTTT.

V is TRBV30 and J is TRBJ1-3, with D perhaps matching TRBD1 (6 bases). V was trimmed by 7 bases and J by 0 bases, leaving 13 bases between them. Germline V gene data show CDR1 as GTSNPN and CDR2 as SVGIG (reference sequence). CDR3 length: 14 residues. The CDR3 DNA is TGTGCCTCATCACAGGGCTTCTCTGGAAACACCATATATTTT. The encoded protein is CASSQGFSGNTIYF.

This chain connects TRBV3-1 (or the pseudogene TRBV3-2) to TRBJ2-7; the D gene is possibly TRBD2 (7 bases). Germline V lookup: CDR1 LGHDT, CDR2 YNNKEL (reference sequence). The CDR3 is 15 amino acids. The germline V and J ends were trimmed by 0 bases and 7 bases, with 16 bases remaining between them. DNA for the CDR3: TGTGCCAGCAGCCAAGATAGGGGGGGGGCAGAAGAGCAGTACTTC. It specifies CASSQDRGGAEEQYF.

The chain joins TRBV10-1 to TRBJ2-2; TRBD2 matches 14 bases. The V gene's germline CDR1 is WNHNN and CDR2 SYGVQD (reference sequence). Trimming at V came to 5 bases and at J to 5 bases, leaving 7 bases not matched to a gene. The CDR3 has 17 residues. CDR3 in amino acids: CASSPTSGRAQTGELFF. CDR3 DNA sequence: TGCGCCAGCAGTCCGACTAGCGGGAGGGCACAAACCGGGGAGCTGTTTTTT.

V is TRBV5-4 and J is TRBJ2-2, with D maybe TRBD1 (5 bases). Germline-derived CDR1 and CDR2 are SGHNT and YYREEE (reference sequence). Deletions cut 1 base from V and 5 bases from J, with 12 bases between. The CDR3 length is 15 residues. The CDR3 spells CASSLQGYSTGELFF. As DNA, the CDR3 is TGTGCCAGCAGCTTGCAGGGTTACTCAACCGGGGAGCTGTTTTTT.

This clone is a singleton in its sample. The rearrangement links TRBV6-2 or TRBV6-3 to TRBJ1-5; a possible D gene is TRBD1 (5 bases). The V end was cut by 4 bases, the J end by 10 bases, with 14 bases between. The CDR3 contains 13 residues. Looked up from germline, CDR1 is MNHEY and CDR2 is SVGEGT. The CDR3 nucleotides are TGTGCCAGCAGTTCAGGGTCCTCAGGACCCCAGCATTTT. Amino acid sequence: CASSSGSSGPQHF.